This T cell receptor beta chain is from a study of T cell responses to AZD1222 COVID-19 vaccine. The CDR3 loop spans 15 amino acids. Germline V CDR1 and CDR2: SEHNR, FQNEAQ (reference sequence). V shed 5 bases, J shed 8 bases, and the junction held 12 bases outside the gene matches. In the case of this clone: Antigen unknown.

Study results and limitations: The donor cohort was predominantly white British with a female majority, and clonal diversity may have been underestimated. The study sampled repertoires only after the peak T cell response. Rises in breadth and depth of Spike-specific TCRs came after two AZD1222 doses. Dominant CD4 TCR responses targeted spike regions 160-218 and 743-854.

Profiled with immunoSEQ multiplex PCR; TCRdb holds only in-frame clones, not every one. Of over 65,000 clones in the sample, roughly nine tenths were seen once. This TCR was sampled from an adult in good health. The chain has TRBV7-9 and TRBJ1-1; TRBD1 matches at 9 bases. The sequences come from peripheral blood, collected on day 0 of AZD1222 vaccination. CDR3 sequence reads: CASSTDRGAIKEAFF. The CDR3 nucleotides read TGTGCCAGCAGCACGGACAGGGGCGCGATTAAGGAAGCTTTCTTT.